Following are 27 T cell receptor beta chains from one sample sequenced in a study of regulatory T cells in long-lasting Graves disease. Arm-PCR of CDR3 regions and iRepertoire HTBI primers were the basis on which TCR beta libraries were built. TCRdb recomputed calls from the multiplex PCR reads with MiXCR, one row per CDR3 protein. The sample contains hundreds of thousands of distinct CDR3 sequences, roughly 18% of which appear only once. Stated time point: newly diagnosed GD, antithyroid drugs for less than 3 months. The TCR library was made from RNA that had been extracted from PBMCs in TRIzol. The starting material was peripheral blood mononuclear cells (PBMCs), obtained at new diagnosis, from a patient treated with antithyroid drugs. The receptors stem from a female donor with Graves disease.

The chain employs TRBV11-3 and TRBJ2-3; 9 bases are a match to TRBD2. CDR1 and CDR2 (germline): SGHNT, YENEEA. The CDR3 contains 15 residues. V dropped 5 bases and J dropped 1; count of bases not matched to a gene: 4. CDR3 DNA sequence: TGTGCCAGCAGCCCGCGGACTAGCGGCACAGATACGCAGTATTTT. Amino acids: CASSPRTSGTDTQYF.

This clonotype has a count of ten or more. This chain uses TRBV10-1 with TRBJ2-1; 8 bases agree with TRBD2. The CDR3 is 15 amino acids. CDR1 is WNHNN, CDR2 SYGVQD, per germline (reference sequence). V lost 4 bases and J lost 0; bases outside the gene matches: 2. CDR3 sequence: CASSVSGSSYNEQFF. As DNA, the CDR3 is TGCGCCAGCAGTGTAAGCGGGAGCTCCTACAATGAGCAGTTCTTC.

Many counts were recorded for this clonotype. The chain employs TRBV6-1 and TRBJ2-1, with a weak D call TRBD1 (6 bases). V lost 1 base and J 5 bases, leaving 9 bases between the germline ends. The CDR3 is 14 amino acids. The germline V gene has CDR1 MNHNS and CDR2 SASEGT. In DNA, the CDR3 is TGTGCCAGCAGTGAAGAGTCAGGGGACAATGAGCAGTTCTTC. Protein: CASSEESGDNEQFF.

This clonotype was detected a few times. The J gene is TRBJ2-2, the V gene TRBV4-2, with 8 bases that match TRBD2. Germline V CDR1 and CDR2: LGHNA, YNFKEQ. This CDR3 spans 16 amino acids. Unmatched junction bases numbered 10, after V lost 3 bases and J lost 7 bases. CDR3 amino acids: CASSQSQREIDGELFF. DNA of the CDR3: TGTGCCAGCAGCCAGTCTCAGCGGGAGATCGACGGGGAGCTGTTTTTT.

This clonotype was observed many times. The chain recombines TRBV27 with TRBJ1-2; D gene ambiguous. V shed 2 bases and J shed 8 bases, with 12 bases lying between them. Germline loops: CDR1 MNHEY, CDR2 SMNVEV (reference sequence). The CDR3 sequence is 13 residues long. CDR3 loop: CASSLRVSLGYTF. The CDR3 DNA reads as TGTGCCAGCAGTTTACGGGTATCGCTCGGCTACACCTTC.

This clonotype was counted ten times or more. CDR3 sequence reads: CASSPPGTVTSTDTQYF. DNA for the CDR3: TGTGCCAGCAGTCCCCCCGGGACAGTTACTAGCACAGATACGCAGTATTTT. This chain joins TRBV28 and TRBJ2-3; 7 nucleotides line up with TRBD1. Germline-derived CDR1 and CDR2 are MDHEN and SYDVKM. The CDR3 contains 17 residues. The V segment lost 5 bases and the J segment 0 bases; nucleotides outside the gene matches: 11.

The sample holds many counts of this clonotype. The gene calls are TRBV10-1 and TRBJ1-5; D is undetermined. Trimming stripped 6 bases from V and 7 bases from J, with 10 bases between. The CDR3 is 12 residues long. Germline CDR1 is WNHNN and CDR2 is SYGVQD (reference sequence). This CDR3 is CASSDDTQPQHF. CDR3 nucleotides: TGCGCCAGCAGCGACGACACCCAGCCCCAGCATTTT.

This clonotype occurred a few times. The junction departs from germline at one end; a sequencing error may be responsible. The chain couples TRBV19 to TRBJ1-1, with unresolved D. The germline V gene encodes CDR1 LNHDA and CDR2 SQIVND (reference sequence). This CDR3 has 13 residues. The CDR3 loop is CASSIGANTEASF. The CDR3 DNA reads TGTGCCAGTAGTATCGGCGCGAACACTGAAGCTTCCTTT.

This clonotype was recorded at least ten times. This sequence joins TRBV7-3 and TRBJ2-3; D not certain. The ends were cut back, 5 bases at V and 6 bases at J, with 12 bases in the middle. The CDR3 has 13 residues. Germline CDR1 SGHTA, CDR2 FQGTGA. The CDR3 sequence: CASSPGSADTQYF. Written as DNA, the CDR3 is TGTGCCAGCAGCCCCGGGTCCGCGGATACGCAGTATTTT.

In the case of this clonotype: Likely a read error: the CDR3 ends without its conserved phenylalanine or tryptophan. The chain carries TRBV5-4 and TRBJ2-1; TRBD1 is a possible D gene (5 bases). The V end was cut by 3 bases, the J end by 4 bases, with 14 bases between. Germline assignment: CDR1 SGHNT and CDR2 YYREEE (reference sequence). CDR3 size: 15 residues. CDR3 loop: CASSSDTELYNEQFL. The CDR3 bases are TGTGCCAGCAGCTCGGACACGGAGCTTTACAATGAGCAGTTCTTG.

This clonotype was counted at least ten times. The rearrangement uses TRBV6-2 or TRBV6-3 and TRBJ2-7; tentative D call: TRBD1 (8 bases). Trimming pared 6 bases from V and 2 bases from J, leaving 20 bases between. The CDR3 is made up of 16 amino acids. The germline CDR1 and CDR2 sequences are MNHEY and SVGEGT. CDR3 sequence reads: CASRRQGIGLAYEQYF. CDR3 coding DNA: TGTGCCAGCAGGAGACAGGGGATCGGACTAGCCTACGAGCAGTACTTC.

This clonotype was recorded a few times. This chain uses TRBV19 with TRBJ2-5; D is ambiguous. Germline CDR1 is LNHDA and CDR2 is SQIVND (reference sequence). V lost 7 bases and J 7 bases, leaving 19 bases between the germline ends. This CDR3 region has 14 residues. CDR3 protein: CASMSGRASGTQYF. The CDR3 DNA reads TGTGCCAGTATGAGTGGTAGGGCCTCAGGGACCCAGTACTTC.

This sequence joins TRBV20-1 and TRBJ2-6; weak D call: TRBD1 (6 bases). The CDR3 contains 13 residues. Between the trimmed V and J ends, which lost 5 bases and 11 bases, there was a span of 16 bases. The V gene's germline CDR1 is DFQATT and CDR2 SNEGSKA (reference sequence). The CDR3 is CSAPTGDKDVLTF. The CDR3 DNA reads TGCAGTGCTCCCACCGGGGACAAGGACGTCCTGACTTTC.

In its sample, this clonotype was seen once. The chain combines TRBV10-3 with TRBJ2-5; 8 bases match TRBD1. The CDR3 consists of 13 residues. Germline V lookup: CDR1 ENHRY, CDR2 SYGVKD. The trim removed 6 bases at V and 5 bases at J, leaving 5 bases unmatched. This chain's CDR3 is CAISGTGGETQYF. For the CDR3, the DNA is TGTGCCATCAGCGGAACAGGGGGGGAGACCCAGTACTTC.

This clonotype was seen ten or more times. The rearrangement uses TRBV3-1 and TRBJ1-2, with no clear D. This CDR3 region has 13 residues. Trimming removed 1 base at V and 3 bases at J, with 6 bases between. Germline assignment: CDR1 LGHDT and CDR2 YNNKEL (reference sequence). DNA for the CDR3: TGTGCCAGCAGCCAAGTGCAGGACTATGGCTACACCTTC. This codes for CASSQVQDYGYTF.

On this clonotype itself: The conserved final phenylalanine or tryptophan is absent from the CDR3, which likely points to a read error. J is TRBJ1-1 and V is TRBV24-1; D gene ambiguous. V lost 6 bases and J 4 bases, leaving 8 bases between the germline ends. This CDR3 region has 12 residues. Per the germline V gene, CDR1 is KGHDR and CDR2 is SFDVKD. CDR3 sequence: CATSLGGTEAFL. The CDR3, as DNA: TGTGCCACCAGTCTGGGAGGCACTGAAGCTTTCCTT.

The rearrangement uses TRBV20-1 and TRBJ2-7; TRBD2 agrees at 8 bases. The CDR3 sequence is 14 residues long. V trimming: 2 bases; J trimming: 2 bases; junction bases outside the gene matches: 5. Germline CDR1 reads DFQATT; CDR2 reads SNEGSKA (reference sequence). CDR3 loop: CSARIAGPTYEQYF. Here the CDR3 DNA reads TGCAGTGCTAGAATAGCGGGACCAACCTACGAGCAGTACTTC.

This clonotype was seen many times. The J gene is TRBJ2-2, the V gene TRBV14; 9 bases match TRBD1. Germline V CDR1 and CDR2: SGHDN, FVKESK. The CDR3 is made up of 15 amino acids. Losses at the gene ends were 4 bases for V and 5 bases for J; bases not matched to a gene: 5. In DNA, the CDR3 is TGTGCCAGCAGCCTTGGGACAGGGTCGACCGGGGAGCTGTTTTTT. It specifies CASSLGTGSTGELFF.

This clonotype was seen ten or more times. DNA for the CDR3: TGTGCCTGGAGTAATACGGGCAATCAGCCCCAGCATTTT. Protein sequence: CAWSNTGNQPQHF. This sequence joins TRBV30 and TRBJ1-5; D gene ambiguous. Trimming stripped 2 bases from V and 2 bases from J, with 7 bases between. CDR1 and CDR2 (germline): GTSNPN, SVGIG (reference sequence). This CDR3 contains 13 residues.

The chain employs TRBV7-9 and TRBJ2-4; D gene uncertain. CDR3 length: 12 residues. Trimming removed 5 bases at V and 9 bases at J, with 11 bases between. Germline assignment: CDR1 SEHNR and CDR2 FQNEAQ (reference sequence). CDR3 in DNA: TGTGCCAGCAGCCCCCCCCGGAGCATTCAGTACTTC. Its protein product is CASSPPRSIQYF. The whole variable domain, filled in from reference TRBV7-9 and TRBJ2-4, reads DTGVSQNPRHKITKRGQNVTFRCDPISEHNRLYWYRQTLGQGPEFLTYFQNEAQLEKSRLLSDRFSAERPKGSFSTLEIQRTEQGDSAMYLCASSPPRSIQYFGAGTRLSVL.

This clonotype was counted many times. The chain recombines TRBV10-3 with TRBJ2-1, with 11 positions matching TRBD2. Germline CDR1 is ENHRY and CDR2 is SYGVKD. V lost 6 bases to trimming and J lost 0 bases; unmatched junction nucleotides: 4. The CDR3 has 16 amino acids. The CDR3 protein is CAISPGTSGSYNEQFF. CDR3 DNA: TGTGCCATCAGCCCCGGGACTAGCGGCTCCTACAATGAGCAGTTCTTC.

Concerning this clonotype itself: The conserved closing phenylalanine or tryptophan is absent in this CDR3, likely reflecting a read error. V gene TRBV28 combines with J gene TRBJ1-5; weak D call: TRBD1 (5 bases). The CDR3 runs 14 residues. Trimming pared 2 bases from V and 5 bases from J, leaving 10 bases between. From germline, CDR1 is MDHEN and CDR2 SYDVKM. This CDR3 reads CASSLAGGDQPQHL. CDR3 DNA: TGTGCCAGCAGTTTAGCGGGGGGGGATCAGCCCCAGCATCTT.

This clonotype was observed once. Lacking the conserved final phenylalanine or tryptophan, this CDR3 likely reflects a read error. J is TRBJ1-6 and V is TRBV2; 7 bases are a match to TRBD1. Looked up from germline, CDR1 is SNHLY and CDR2 is FYNNEI. CDR3 length: 13 amino acids. The CDR3 here is CASGGQQNSPLHS. The CDR3, as DNA: TGTGCCAGCGGGGGACAGCAAAATTCGCCCCTCCACTCT.

In the case of this clonotype: A read error is possible here, since a much larger clone lies one base away. The chain carries TRBV11-3 and TRBJ2-3; TRBD2 might be the D (5 bases). The CDR3 contains 14 residues. Trimming pared 5 bases from V and 4 bases from J, leaving 13 bases between. From germline, CDR1 is SGHNT and CDR2 YENEEA. The CDR3 is CASSPTKGPDTQYF. CDR3 in DNA: TGTGCCAGCAGCCCGACTAAGGGTCCAGATACGCAGTATTTT. Full variable domain (missing parts from reference TRBV11-3 and TRBJ2-3): EAGVVQSPRYKIIEKKQPVAFWCNPISGHNTLYWYLQNLGQGPELLIRYENEEAVDDSQLPKDRFSAERLKGVDSTLKIQPAELGDSAVYLCASSPTKGPDTQYFGPGTRLTVL.

This clonotype was found many times. V is TRBV10-1 and J is TRBJ2-2; 8 nucleotides agree with TRBD2. Trimming took 6 bases from V and 5 from J; bases not matched to a gene: 5. The CDR3 spans 14 residues. Germline V gene sequence: CDR1 WNHNN, CDR2 SYGVQD (reference sequence). The CDR3 bases are TGCGCCAGCAGGCCTAGCGGGTCGACCGGGGAGCTGTTTTTT. Amino acids: CASRPSGSTGELFF.

This clonotype was counted at least ten times. CDR3 sequence: CASIKRGGFTQPQHF. The CDR3 DNA sequence: TGTGCCAGCATCAAGAGGGGTGGCTTCACCCAGCCCCAGCATTTT. V gene TRBV28 combines with J gene TRBJ1-5, with a tentative D call TRBD1 (5 bases). V was shortened by 7 bases and J by 7 bases, with 20 bases between the two germline ends. The CDR3 runs 15 residues. CDR1 is MDHEN and CDR2 is SYDVKM in the germline V gene.

This clonotype was counted at least ten times. The chain has TRBV19 and TRBJ2-5; D might be TRBD1 (6 bases). V lost 5 bases to trimming and J lost 4 bases, with 17 bases between them. The CDR3 contains 15 residues. In germline, CDR1 is LNHDA, CDR2 SQIVND (reference sequence). The CDR3 bases are TGTGCCAGTAGTGCCAAACAGGGTGTAAGAGAGACCCAGTACTTC. Encoded protein: CASSAKQGVRETQYF.